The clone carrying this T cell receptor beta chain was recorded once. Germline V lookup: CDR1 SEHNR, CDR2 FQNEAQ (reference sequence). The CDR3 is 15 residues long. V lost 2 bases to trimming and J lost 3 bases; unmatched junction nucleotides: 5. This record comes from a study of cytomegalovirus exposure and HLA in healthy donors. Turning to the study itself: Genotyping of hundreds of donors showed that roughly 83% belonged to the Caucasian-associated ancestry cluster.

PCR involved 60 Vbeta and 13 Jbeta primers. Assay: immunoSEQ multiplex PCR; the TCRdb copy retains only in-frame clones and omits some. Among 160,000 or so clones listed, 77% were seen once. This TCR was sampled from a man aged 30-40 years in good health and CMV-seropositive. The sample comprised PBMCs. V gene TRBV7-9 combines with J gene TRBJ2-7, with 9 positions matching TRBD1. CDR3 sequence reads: CASSLSRTGDYEQYF. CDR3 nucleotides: TGTGCCAGCAGCTTATCACGGACAGGGGACTACGAGCAGTACTTC.